This T cell receptor beta chain appears in the sequencing data of a study of blood T cell repertoires in COVID-19. Measured with immunoSEQ multiplex PCR; TCRdb has only the in-frame clones, and not every one. The sample carries tens of thousands of clones, approximately 84% recorded once. The CDR3 is 11 residues long. Per germline, CDR1 LGHNT and CDR2 FRNRAP. The ends were cut back, 5 bases at V and 10 bases at J, with 9 bases in the middle. Material for sequencing was peripheral blood. This sequence joins TRBV12-5 and TRBJ2-1, with D perhaps TRBD1 (5 bases). The receptor comes from a human donor in a cohort sampled during active COVID-19. The CDR3 nucleotides are TGTGCTAGTGGTCAGGGAAGGGAGCAGTTCTTC. Protein product: CASGQGREQFF.